This T cell receptor beta chain emerged from a study of blood T cell repertoires in COVID-19. Study information: Donors in the United States, Italy and Spain gave samples during acute or convalescent COVID-19. Sample material is recorded as cDNA or gDNA derived from T cells, B-cell-depleted T cells, or PBMCs.

The CDR3 is 16 residues long. Germline V gene data show CDR1 as SGDLS and CDR2 as YYNGEE. J gave up 5 bases and V 4 bases, and 14 bases lay outside the gene matches. Original methodology: Estimates of nucleated cell counts were drawn from the amplification of reference gene primers. Libraries were prepared by immunoSEQ multiplex PCR; TCRdb keeps only in-frame clonotypes and omits some of them. That table gives V, J and clone size, and the DNA gave D and trimming. The repertoire holds a few hundred thousand clones, with roughly 86% as singletons. Sequenced sample: peripheral blood. This rearrangement joins TRBV9 to TRBJ2-5; TRBD2 aligns across 7 bases. The receptor's source is a man aged 55-75 years with acute or convalescent COVID-19. CDR3 sequence reads: CASSPTGGGAGETQYF. CDR3 DNA: TGTGCCAGCAGCCCCACGGGCGGGGGTGCGGGGGAGACCCAGTACTTC.